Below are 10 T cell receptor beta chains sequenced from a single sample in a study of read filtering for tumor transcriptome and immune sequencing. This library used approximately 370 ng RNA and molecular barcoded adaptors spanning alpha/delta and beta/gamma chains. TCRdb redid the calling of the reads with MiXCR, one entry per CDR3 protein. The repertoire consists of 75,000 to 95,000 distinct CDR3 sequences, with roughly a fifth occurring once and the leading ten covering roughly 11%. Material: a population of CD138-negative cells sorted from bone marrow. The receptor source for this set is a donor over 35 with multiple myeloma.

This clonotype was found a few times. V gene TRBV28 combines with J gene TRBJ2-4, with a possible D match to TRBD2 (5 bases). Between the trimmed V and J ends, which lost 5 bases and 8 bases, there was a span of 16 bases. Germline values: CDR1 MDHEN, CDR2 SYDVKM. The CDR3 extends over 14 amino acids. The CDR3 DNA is TGTGCCAGCAGTACCGGGCCCAAGAGGGACATTCAGTACTTC. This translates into CASSTGPKRDIQYF.

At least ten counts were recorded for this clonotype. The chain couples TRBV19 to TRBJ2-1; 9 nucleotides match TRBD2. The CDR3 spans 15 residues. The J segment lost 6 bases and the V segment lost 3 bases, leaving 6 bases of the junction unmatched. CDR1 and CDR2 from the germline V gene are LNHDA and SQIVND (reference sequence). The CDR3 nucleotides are TGTGCCAGTAGTATTTGGGGACTAGCTGGCAATGAGCAGTTCTTC. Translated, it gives CASSIWGLAGNEQFF.

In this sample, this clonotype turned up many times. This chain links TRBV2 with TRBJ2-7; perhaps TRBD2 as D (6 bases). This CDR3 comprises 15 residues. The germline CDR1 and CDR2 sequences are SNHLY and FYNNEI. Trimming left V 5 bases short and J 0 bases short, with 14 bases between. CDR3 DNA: TGTGCCAGCAGTCCTTTTAGCGGTAGCTCCTACGAGCAGTACTTC. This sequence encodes CASSPFSGSSYEQYF. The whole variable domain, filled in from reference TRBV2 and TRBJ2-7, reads EPEVTQTPSHQVTQMGQEVILRCVPISNHLYFYWYRQILGQKVEFLVSFYNNEISEKSEIFDDQFSVERPDGSNFTLKIRSTKLEDSAMYFCASSPFSGSSYEQYFGPGTRLTVT.

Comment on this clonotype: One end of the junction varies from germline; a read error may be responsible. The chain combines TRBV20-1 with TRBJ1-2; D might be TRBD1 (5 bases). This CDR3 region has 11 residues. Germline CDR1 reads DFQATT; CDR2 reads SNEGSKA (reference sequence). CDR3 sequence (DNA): TGCAGAGCTAGTGCAGGGCCTTGCTACACCTTC. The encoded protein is CRASAGPCYTF.

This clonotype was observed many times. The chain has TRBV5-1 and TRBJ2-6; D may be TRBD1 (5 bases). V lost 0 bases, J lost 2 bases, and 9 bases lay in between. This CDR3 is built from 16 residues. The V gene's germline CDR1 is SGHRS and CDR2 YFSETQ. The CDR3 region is CASSLEVGPGANVLTF. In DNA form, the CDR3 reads TGCGCCAGCAGCTTGGAGGTGGGGCCTGGGGCCAACGTCCTGACTTTC.

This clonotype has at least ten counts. The CDR3 nucleotides read TGTGCCAGCTCCCAAGGACAGGGGCTGACTGAAGCTTTCTTT. Protein product: CASSQGQGLTEAFF. V usage is TRBV18 and J usage is TRBJ1-1, with 9 bases lining up with TRBD1. Per germline, CDR1 KGHSH and CDR2 LQKENI. Trimming cost V 6 bases and J 5 bases; bases outside gene matches: 7. This CDR3 has 14 residues.

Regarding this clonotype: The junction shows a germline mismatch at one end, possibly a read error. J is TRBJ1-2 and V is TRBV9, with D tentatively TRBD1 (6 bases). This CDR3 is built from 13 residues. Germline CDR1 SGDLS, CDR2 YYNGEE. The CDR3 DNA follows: TGTGCCAGCACAAAACTCATAGGGACATCTCTCTCCTTC. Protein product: CASTKLIGTSLSF.

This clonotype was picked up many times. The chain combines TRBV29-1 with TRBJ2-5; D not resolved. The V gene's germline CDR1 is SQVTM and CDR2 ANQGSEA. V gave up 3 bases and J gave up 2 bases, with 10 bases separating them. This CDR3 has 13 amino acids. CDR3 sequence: CSVEHHGQETQYF. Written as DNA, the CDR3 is TGCAGCGTTGAGCACCATGGACAAGAGACCCAGTACTTC.

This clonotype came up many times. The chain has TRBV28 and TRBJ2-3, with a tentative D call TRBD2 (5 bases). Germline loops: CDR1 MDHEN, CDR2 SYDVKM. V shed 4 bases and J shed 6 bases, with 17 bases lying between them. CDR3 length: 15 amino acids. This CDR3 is CASSSPPRGSDTQYF. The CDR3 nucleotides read TGTGCCAGCAGTTCCCCCCCCCGGGGATCGGATACGCAGTATTTT.

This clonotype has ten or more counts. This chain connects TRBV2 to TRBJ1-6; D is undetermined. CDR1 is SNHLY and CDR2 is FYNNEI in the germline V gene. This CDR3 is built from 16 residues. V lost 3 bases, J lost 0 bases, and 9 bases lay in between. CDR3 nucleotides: TGTGCCAGCAGTGAGCGGGCGAGCTCCTATAATTCACCCCTCCACTTT. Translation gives CASSERASSYNSPLHF. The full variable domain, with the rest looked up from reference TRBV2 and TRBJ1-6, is EPEVTQTPSHQVTQMGQEVILRCVPISNHLYFYWYRQILGQKVEFLVSFYNNEISEKSEIFDDQFSVERPDGSNFTLKIRSTKLEDSAMYFCASSERASSYNSPLHFGNGTRLTVT.